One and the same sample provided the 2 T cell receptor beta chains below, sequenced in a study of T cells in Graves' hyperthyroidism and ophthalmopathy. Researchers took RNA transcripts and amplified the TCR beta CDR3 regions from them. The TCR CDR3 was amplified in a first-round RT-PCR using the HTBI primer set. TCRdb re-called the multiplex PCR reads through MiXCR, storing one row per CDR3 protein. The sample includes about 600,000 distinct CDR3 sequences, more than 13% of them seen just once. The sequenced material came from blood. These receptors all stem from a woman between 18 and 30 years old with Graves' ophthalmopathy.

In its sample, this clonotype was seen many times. CDR3 protein: CASSADRGGETQYF. In nucleotides, the CDR3 is TGTGCCAGCAGCGCCGACAGGGGCGGCGAGACCCAGTACTTC. The chain couples TRBV14 to TRBJ2-5; the match to TRBD1 covers 8 bases. This CDR3 spans 14 amino acids. With V trimmed by 5 bases and J by 5 bases, 7 bases remained unmatched. Germline V CDR1 and CDR2: SGHDN, FVKESK.

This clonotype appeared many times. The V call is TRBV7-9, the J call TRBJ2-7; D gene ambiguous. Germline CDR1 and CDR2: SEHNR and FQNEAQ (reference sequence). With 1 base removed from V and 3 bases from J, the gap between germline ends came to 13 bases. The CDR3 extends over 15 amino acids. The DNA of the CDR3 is TGTGCCAGCAGCTTAGTTGTGGCCAGCAACTACGAGCAGTACTTC. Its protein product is CASSLVVASNYEQYF.